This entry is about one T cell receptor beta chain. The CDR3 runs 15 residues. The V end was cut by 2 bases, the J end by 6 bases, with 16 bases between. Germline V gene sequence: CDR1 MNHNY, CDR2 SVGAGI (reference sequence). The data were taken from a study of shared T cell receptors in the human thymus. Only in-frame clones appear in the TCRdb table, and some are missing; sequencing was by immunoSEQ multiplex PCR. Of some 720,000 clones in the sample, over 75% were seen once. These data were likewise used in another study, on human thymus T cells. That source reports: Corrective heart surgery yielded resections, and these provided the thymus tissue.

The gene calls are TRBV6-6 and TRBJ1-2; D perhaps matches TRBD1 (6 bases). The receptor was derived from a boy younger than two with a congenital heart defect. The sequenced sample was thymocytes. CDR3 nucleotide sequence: TGTGCCAGCAGTTACAGGGCCAGGGAGGGGGATGGCTACACCTTC. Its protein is CASSYRAREGDGYTF.